This T cell receptor beta chain emerged from a study of CD8 T cells in Susac syndrome (dated by TCRdb to 2018 to 2020). For the wider study: Among the sequenced Susac syndrome patients, roughly six had clinically active disease and fewer than 10 were in clinical remission. At blood withdrawal, Susac syndrome patients were either therapy-naive, taking corticosteroids (in some cases with IVIg as well), or taking IVIg alone. The study used repertoire sequencing to test whether antigen drove CD8+ T cell activation and differentiation in Susac syndrome.

As to this clonotype: Its cognate antigen has yet to be identified. No much larger clone is present one base from it, and per-base qualities are unavailable.

Compared with germline, V lacks 3 bases and J lacks 7 bases; bases without a gene match: 8. The CDR3 runs 13 residues from the cysteine to the phenylalanine. Kept here is only the CDR3 DNA, which spans 39 bases and is read in frame from base 1. Reading the germline V gene (reference sequence) gives CDR1 GTSNPN and CDR2 SVGIG. RNA was extracted using the RNeasy kit, and about 0.45 to 1 microgram was reverse transcribed with random hexamers. TCR beta CDR3 regions were amplified with the immunoSEQ multiplex PCR assay covering 54 Vbeta and 13 Jbeta segments. Bias from PCR amplification was corrected by using a synthetic template baseline for primer optimization and for computational correction. Turning to the authors' computational methods: Reads were assigned to V, D and J genes according to IMGT and analyzed in immunoSEQ Analyzer, with only productive sequences retained. To calculate clonality, Shannon entropy was normalized by log2 of the number of productive unique sequences and then subtracted from one. For each patient and control, public and private clones were evaluated within the 100 most prevalent clones. A clone was defined as Susac-specific if it was absent from the healthy and MS cohorts, from approximately 980 published viral clones and from other ImmuneACCESS disease sequences. Using fastp trimming at Q25 and MiXCR clonotype assembly, TCRdb reanalyzed the public sequencing data and kept in-frame beta chains. All rows with the same CDR3 protein become a single entry with the most common DNA and genes. In this record, the V and J calls reflect TCRdb's handling and not the investigators' own analysis. For this sample there are some 180,000 distinct CDR3 sequences; roughly 94% appear just once. 0.099% of the sample rests with the top ten.

Points the paper makes about the study in general: The number of individuals in the TCR sequencing and HLA analysis was recognized as being relatively small. In patients with Susac syndrome, the CD4+ T cell repertoire showed no detectable clonal expansion.

Peripheral blood CD8+ and CD4+ T cells from healthy donors, Susac syndrome patients and multiple sclerosis patients were profiled by high-throughput TCR beta sequencing. The Susac syndrome patients fulfilled recently defined diagnostic criteria for definite or probable disease. Bulk CD8+ and CD4+ T cells were purified by magnetic negative isolation, while CD8+ TEMRA cells were enriched using FACS. Blood was drawn into EDTA tubes, processed within 24 hours, and PBMCs were isolated by density gradient centrifugation. PBMCs intended for TCR sequencing were cryopreserved in liquid nitrogen and were subsequently thawed in a 37 degrees C water bath. Purity of sorted or isolated CD4+, CD8+ and CD8+ TEMRA cells was at least 90%.

The sequencing input was CD4+ T cells from PBMCs. The chain employs TRBV30 and TRBJ2-5; 7 bases in the middle match TRBD1. This clonotype originated in a human donor with Susac syndrome. The nucleotide sequence is given as TGTGCCTGGAGGCAGGGGGTAGGTGGGACCCAGTACTTC. The translation is CAWRQGVGGTQYF.